The 30 T cell receptor beta chains presented below share a single source sample, sequenced in a study of response to subunit inactivated influenza vaccine. TCRdb re-analysed the RT-PCR reads in MiXCR, keeping a single row per CDR3 protein. Of around 490,000 distinct CDR3 sequences in the sample, approximately 7.7% were seen once. Sequenced material: PBMCs from blood, taken around 25 months after vaccination. These receptors were collected from a man between 50 and 75 years old who received an inactivated influenza vaccine.

The rearrangement joins TRBV20-1 to TRBJ2-3; 8 positions agree with TRBD2. The germline CDR1 and CDR2 sequences are DFQATT and SNEGSKA (reference sequence). V gave up 5 bases and J gave up 2 bases; unmatched junction bases: 12. This CDR3 region has 16 residues. The CDR3 loop reads CSAALALAGNTDTQYF. The CDR3 bases are TGCAGTGCTGCCCTGGCGCTAGCGGGTAACACAGATACGCAGTATTTT.

This clonotype has more than one count but fewer than ten. The V gene is TRBV10-3, the J gene TRBJ1-2; D possibly corresponds to TRBD1 (5 bases). The germline V and J ends were trimmed by 4 bases and 4 bases, with 10 bases remaining between them. The germline CDR1 and CDR2 sequences are ENHRY and SYGVKD. The CDR3 runs 13 residues. The CDR3 DNA sequence: TGTGCCATCAGTGTAGACAGCCTCTATGGCTACACCTTC. Translation gives CAISVDSLYGYTF.

The chain combines TRBV11-2 with TRBJ2-1; possible D gene TRBD1, 6 bases. This CDR3 has 15 amino acids. The V gene lost 5 bases and the J gene lost 6 bases, with 17 bases spanning the gap. The germline V gene has CDR1 SGHAT and CDR2 FQNNGV. The CDR3 nucleotides read TGTGCCAGCAGCACGCCGCGAGGACAGACCAATGAGCAGTTCTTC. Translation gives CASSTPRGQTNEQFF.

This clonotype appeared many times. This sequence joins TRBV7-8 and TRBJ1-5; D may be TRBD1 (6 bases). The CDR3 is 17 amino acids. V lost 5 bases, J lost 5 bases, and 22 bases lay in between. From germline, CDR1 is SGHVS and CDR2 FQNEAQ. The CDR3, as DNA: TGTGCCAGCAGCCCAGGGTTCGTTGGGCAGGGGTATCAGCCCCAGCATTTT. Translated, it gives CASSPGFVGQGYQPQHF.

This clonotype was picked up many times. The chain has TRBV27 and TRBJ2-2; 11 bases agree with TRBD1. J lost 2 bases, V lost 5 bases, and 4 bases had no gene match. Looked up from germline, CDR1 is MNHEY and CDR2 is SMNVEV (reference sequence). The CDR3 loop spans 16 amino acids. Written as DNA, the CDR3 is TGTGCCAGCAGTCCCTGGACAGGGGGCAACACCGGGGAGCTGTTTTTT. It is translated as CASSPWTGGNTGELFF.

This clonotype was observed many times. The genes are TRBV4-2 and TRBJ2-3; 11 bases fit TRBD2. Germline-derived CDR1 and CDR2 are LGHNA and YNFKEQ. The CDR3 has 17 amino acids. V shed 0 bases and J 0 bases; nucleotides not matched to a gene: 2. CDR3 protein: CASSQDLAGGSTDTQYF. The CDR3 DNA is TGTGCCAGCAGCCAAGATCTAGCGGGAGGAAGCACAGATACGCAGTATTTT.

This clonotype was detected only a few times. CDR3 loop: CASGPARGMRTGELFF. The DNA of the CDR3 is TGCGCCAGCGGACCCGCGCGAGGAATGCGCACCGGGGAGCTGTTTTTT. V is TRBV5-1 and J is TRBJ2-2, with D hard to call. The CDR3 runs to 16 residues. Trimming cost V 7 bases and J 4 bases, with 20 bases left between them. Looked up from germline, CDR1 is SGHRS and CDR2 is YFSETQ.

The chain has TRBV10-3 and TRBJ2-7; 11 bases are shared with TRBD2. Germline V gives CDR1 ENHRY, CDR2 SYGVKD. This CDR3 region has 15 residues. J was trimmed by 7 bases and V by 8 bases; bases with no gene match: 13. Here the CDR3 DNA reads TGTGCCATCGCCCGAACTAGCGGGAGTCCATTAGAGCAGTACTTC. Its translation: CAIARTSGSPLEQYF.

This clonotype showed up just a few times. V is TRBV6-2 or TRBV6-3 and J is TRBJ1-5; D possibly corresponds to TRBD1 (6 bases). CDR1 and CDR2 (germline): MNHEY, SVGEGT. V lost 5 bases, J lost 2 bases, and 13 bases lay in between. The CDR3 has 15 amino acids. In DNA form, the CDR3 reads TGTGCCAGCAGTAAGGGGGGCGTCGGCAATCAGCCCCAGCATTTT. Translated: CASSKGGVGNQPQHF.

The DNA of the CDR3 is TGTGCCAGCAGCCAAGAACGGCAGCGGAACCAAGAGACCCAGTACTTC. Encoded protein: CASSQERQRNQETQYF. V is TRBV4-2 and J is TRBJ2-5; D possibly corresponds to TRBD2 (5 bases). CDR1 and CDR2 (germline): LGHNA, YNFKEQ. CDR3 length: 16 residues. Deletions cut 0 bases from V and 0 bases from J, with 11 bases between.

The rearrangement links TRBV18 to TRBJ1-1; D is perhaps TRBD1 (6 bases). Trimming left V 2 bases short and J 2 bases short, with 15 bases between. This CDR3 spans 16 amino acids. Germline lookup yields CDR1 KGHSH and CDR2 LQKENI. The CDR3: CASSPWRGGLNTEAFF. CDR3 sequence (DNA): TGTGCCAGCTCACCATGGCGGGGGGGCCTTAACACTGAAGCTTTCTTT. Combining the CDR3 with reference TRBV18 and TRBJ1-1 gives the whole variable domain NAGVMQNPRHLVRRRGQEARLRCSPMKGHSHVYWYRQLPEEGLKFMVYLQKENIIDESGMPKERFSAEFPKEGPSILRIQQVVRGDSAAYFCASSPWRGGLNTEAFFGQGTRLTVV.

This clonotype was found many times. The chain carries TRBV20-1 and TRBJ2-2, with D tentatively TRBD2 (7 bases). The ends were cut back, 5 bases at V and 6 bases at J, with 28 bases in the middle. The CDR3 totals 18 residues. Germline V gene sequence: CDR1 DFQATT, CDR2 SNEGSKA (reference sequence). The CDR3 reads CSAQGGQSRRGVPGELFF. The CDR3 DNA is TGCAGTGCTCAAGGGGGGCAGTCCCGACGGGGGGTTCCCGGGGAGCTGTTTTTT.

This clonotype was found many times. This chain uses TRBV29-1 with TRBJ1-4; tentative D call: TRBD1 (5 bases). Germline CDR1 SQVTM, CDR2 ANQGSEA. The CDR3 totals 13 residues. V was trimmed by 4 bases and J by 7 bases, leaving 13 bases between them. This chain's CDR3 is CSVAGEGVEKLFF. CDR3 bases: TGCAGCGTTGCAGGCGAAGGGGTTGAAAAACTGTTTTTT.

This clonotype came up many times. The chain is built from TRBV24-1 and TRBJ1-5; D ambiguous. Trimming removed 3 bases at V and 5 bases at J, with 4 bases between. This CDR3 is built from 12 residues. Germline values: CDR1 KGHDR, CDR2 SFDVKD. In DNA form, the CDR3 reads TGTGCCACCAGTGATCAAGATCAGCCCCAGCATTTT. Its protein product is CATSDQDQPQHF.

This clonotype was observed a few times. Because the CDR3's place on the DNA is in doubt, the DNA is left out and the CDR3 is given as listed by TCRdb. The chain joins TRBV24-1 to TRBJ1-1; the table gives TRBD1 as D, unverified against the DNA. Germline V gene lookup returns CDR1 KGHDR and CDR2 SFDVKD. The CDR3 is 12 residues long, ends included. The CDR3 sequence: CATSVGTGSTFF.

The chain links TRBV4-3 to TRBJ2-5; D tentatively reads TRBD1 or TRBD2 (5 bases each). Trimming cost V 0 bases and J 2 bases, with 10 bases left between them. Germline V gene sequence: CDR1 LGHNA, CDR2 YSLEER. The CDR3 contains 15 residues. Here the CDR3 reads CASSQDLGEQETQYF. DNA for the CDR3: TGCGCCAGCAGCCAAGATTTGGGGGAGCAAGAGACCCAGTACTTC.

The V and J genes are TRBV20-1 and TRBJ1-2, with a weak D call TRBD1 (5 bases). V was clipped by 4 bases and J by 0 bases, with 9 bases between them. The CDR3 length is 13 residues. Looked up from germline, CDR1 is DFQATT and CDR2 is SNEGSKA (reference sequence). The chain's CDR3 is CSATQGPNYGYTF. In DNA, the CDR3 is TGCAGTGCTACGCAGGGACCTAACTATGGCTACACCTTC.

The chain uses TRBV5-4 and TRBJ2-2; 9 bases are a match to TRBD2. Per germline, CDR1 SGHNT and CDR2 YYREEE (reference sequence). The V and J ends lost 7 bases and 4 bases, in that order; junction bases with no gene match: 14. CDR3 length: 17 amino acids. DNA for the CDR3: TGTGCCAGCGGACGTGGCGGGGGGGCCCTGGGCACCGGGGAGCTGTTTTTT. Translated: CASGRGGGALGTGELFF.

In its sample, this clonotype was seen a few times. The V gene is TRBV25-1, the J gene TRBJ1-6; weak D call: TRBD1 (6 bases). V was shortened by 1 base and J by 14 bases, with 18 bases between the two germline ends. This CDR3 has 15 residues. Germline CDR1 MGHDK, CDR2 SYGVNS. CDR3 in DNA: TGTGCCAGCAGTGAATTCGGGGGCGCCCGTCCGACCCTCCACTTT. Translation: CASSEFGGARPTLHF.

This clonotype showed up many times. This chain uses TRBV29-1 with TRBJ2-7; D is perhaps TRBD2 (7 bases). This CDR3 contains 13 residues. Germline CDR1 reads SQVTM; CDR2 reads ANQGSEA. V dropped 0 bases and J dropped 9 bases, with 15 bases sitting between them. The CDR3 bases are TGCAGCGTTGAAGATTGGGGGGGCACCCTGCAGTACTTC. It specifies CSVEDWGGTLQYF.

This clonotype was seen only a few times. The chain recombines TRBV6-1 with TRBJ1-4; D gene uncertain. CDR3 length equals 15 residues. Germline CDR1 MNHNS, CDR2 SASEGT. The V gene lost 8 bases and the J gene lost 0 bases, with 13 bases spanning the gap. CDR3 DNA sequence: TGTGCCAGCGGTGGGGAACCGACAACTAATGAAAAACTGTTTTTT. Protein: CASGGEPTTNEKLFF.

This clonotype has a count of ten or more. The V gene is TRBV5-1, the J gene TRBJ1-3; D uncertain. The germline V gene has CDR1 SGHRS and CDR2 YFSETQ. Trimming left V 5 bases short and J 1 base short, with 4 bases between. This CDR3 spans 12 amino acids. In nucleotides, the CDR3 is TGCGCCAGCAGGGGTTCTGGAAACACCATATATTTT. This gives the protein CASRGSGNTIYF.

The chain joins TRBV20-1 to TRBJ2-1, with TRBD2 matching over 11 bases. This CDR3 is 15 amino acids long. V was clipped by 2 bases and J by 7 bases; unmatched bases: 7. Germline V CDR1 and CDR2: DFQATT, SNEGSKA (reference sequence). DNA for the CDR3: TGCAGTGCTAGAATTGGGGCTAGCGGGGGGAATGAGCAGTTCTTC. It yields the protein CSARIGASGGNEQFF.

The chain combines TRBV28 with TRBJ2-3; 12 nucleotides agree with TRBD1. CDR1 and CDR2 from the germline V gene are MDHEN and SYDVKM. CDR3 length: 17 amino acids. V trimming: 5 bases; J trimming: 4 bases; junction bases outside the gene matches: 10. The CDR3 is CASSIPFGTGGADTQYF. The CDR3 DNA reads TGTGCCAGCAGTATCCCTTTTGGGACAGGGGGCGCAGATACGCAGTATTTT.

The chain carries TRBV20-1 and TRBJ1-4, with D unresolved. V gave up 6 bases and J gave up 5 bases, with 13 bases separating them. This CDR3 region has 13 residues. Germline CDR1 and CDR2: DFQATT and SNEGSKA (reference sequence). The CDR3 spells CSAQAFLNEKLFF. The CDR3 DNA reads TGCAGTGCCCAGGCGTTCCTCAATGAAAAACTGTTTTTT.

This chain links TRBV29-1 with TRBJ1-5; TRBD1 aligns across 10 bases. The V gene end was trimmed by 1 base and the J gene end by 2 bases; junction bases not matched to a gene: 2. Germline V lookup: CDR1 SQVTM, CDR2 ANQGSEA. The length of the CDR3 is 15 residues. The chain's CDR3 is CSVEVGTGGNQPQHF. As DNA, the CDR3 is TGCAGCGTTGAAGTTGGGACAGGGGGCAATCAGCCCCAGCATTTT.

This clonotype was detected a few times. The gene calls are TRBV4-3 and TRBJ1-3; D not resolved. V dropped 0 bases and J dropped 2 bases, with 8 bases sitting between them. Germline V gene data show CDR1 as LGHNA and CDR2 as YSLEER. The CDR3 spans 15 residues. The CDR3 here is CASSQDRRAGNTIYF. CDR3 coding DNA: TGCGCCAGCAGCCAAGACAGGAGGGCTGGAAACACCATATATTTT.

At least ten counts were recorded for this clonotype. The genes are TRBV12-3 or TRBV12-4 and TRBJ1-3, with 9 bases fitting TRBD1. The CDR3 is made up of 17 amino acids. With 5 bases clipped from V and 0 bases from J, the junction kept 8 bases outside the gene matches. The DNA of the CDR3 is TGTGCCAGCAGTAACGCCGGGACAGGGCGCTCTGGAAACACCATATATTTT. Its translation is CASSNAGTGRSGNTIYF.

The chain couples TRBV25-1 to TRBJ2-2, with 12 positions matching TRBD1. The CDR3 has 18 amino acids. J was trimmed by 6 bases and V by 2 bases; bases with no gene match: 10. Germline assignment: CDR1 MGHDK and CDR2 SYGVNS. The CDR3 sequence: CASSELGTGGVQSGELFF. DNA of the CDR3: TGTGCCAGCAGTGAACTCGGGACAGGGGGCGTGCAGTCCGGGGAGCTGTTTTTT.

This clonotype was seen many times. The chain is built from TRBV12-3 or TRBV12-4 and TRBJ1-2; 9 bases are a match to TRBD1. V lost 6 bases and J lost 7; bases outside the gene matches: 6. This CDR3 is 13 amino acids long. The CDR3 DNA follows: TGTGCCAGCAGAAAGACAGGGGGAGTTGGCTACACCTTC. Protein sequence: CASRKTGGVGYTF.